This is a list of T cell receptor beta chains from one sample in a study of T cells in Graves' hyperthyroidism and ophthalmopathy. TCRdb reprocessed the multiplex PCR reads with MiXCR, giving one entry per CDR3 protein. The table records around 580,000 distinct CDR3 sequences, about a sixth of them present only once. The sample comprised blood. The receptors were gathered from a woman younger than 30 with Graves' hyperthyroidism. The CDR3 runs from the conserved cysteine through the conserved F or W. A D gene is named only where the DNA matches it firmly. Expanded clones get a size class; other rows say once, few or many, or leave the size out.

j_call d_call clone_size v_call cdr3_nt cdr3_aa
TRBJ2-7 . many TRBV5-4 TGTGCCAGCAGCTCCAACCTGCTCGACGAGCAGTACTTC CASSSNLLDEQYF
TRBJ2-7 . few TRBV3-1 TGTGCCAGCAGCCACGTAAACTTCTACGAGCAGTACTTC CASSHVNFYEQYF
TRBJ2-3 TRBD2 . TRBV6-5 TGTGCCAGCAGTTACACTCTACGTCGGTGGACTAGCGGGAGCGGGACAGATACGCAGTATTTT CASSYTLRRWTSGSGTDTQYF
TRBJ2-2 . . TRBV18 TGTGCCAGCTCACCACCAGGGGCTGACACCGGGGAGCGGTTTTTT CASSPPGADTGERFF
TRBJ2-5 TRBD1 few TRBV4-1 TGCGCCAGCAGCCAAAAGTGGGGACAGGCCGAGACCCAGTACTTC CASSQKWGQAETQYF
TRBJ1-1 . few TRBV6-1 TGTGCCAGCAGTGTCCAGCGGGACACTGAAGCTTTCTTT CASSVQRDTEAFF
TRBJ1-6 . . TRBV12-3/TRBV12-4 TGTGCCAGCAGTGGGAGGGGACCATATAATTCACCCCTCCACTTT CASSGRGPYNSPLHF
TRBJ1-1 TRBD1 many TRBV5-1 TGCGCCAGCAGCAGTCCCGGGACAGGGACCACTGAAGCTTTCTTT CASSSPGTGTTEAFF
TRBJ2-1 . few TRBV6-1 TGTGCCAGCAGTGAACACCGCTTAGGTGAGCAGTTCTTC CASSEHRLGEQFF
TRBJ1-1 . many TRBV3-1 TGTGCCAGCAGCTACCGGGAGGCTCTGACTGAAGCTTTCTTT CASSYREALTEAFF
TRBJ2-4 . . TRBV12-5 TGTGCTAGTGGTTTGGACCCACCGCGAGGTTTACTAGCCAAAAACATTCAGTACTTC CASGLDPPRGLLAKNIQYF
TRBJ2-1 . few TRBV7-9 TGTGCCAGCAGCTTAGCCCCCAACGTTATCAGCTCCTACAATGAGCAGTTCTTC CASSLAPNVISSYNEQFF
TRBJ2-3 . . TRBV5-1 TGCGCCAGTCGCTCCGGCAACACAGATACGCAGTATTTT CASRSGNTDTQYF
TRBJ1-2 . . TRBV12-3/TRBV12-4 TGTGCCACCCGGGGATATGGCTACACCTTC CATRGYGYTF
TRBJ2-3 TRBD1 . TRBV2 TGTGCCAGCAGTGACGGACAGGCCGTTTTACTAACTAGCACAGATACGCAGTATTTT CASSDGQAVLLTSTDTQYF
TRBJ2-3 TRBD2 many TRBV14 TGTGCCAGCAGCCAGAGACTAGCGGGAGTCTTCTCCAGCGATACGCAGTATTTT CASSQRLAGVFSSDTQYF
TRBJ2-5 TRBD1 many TRBV12-3/TRBV12-4 TGTGCCAGCAGTTTACAGGGGGCTAGGGAGACCCAGTACTTC CASSLQGARETQYF
TRBJ2-3 TRBD2 few TRBV10-3 TGTGCCATCAGTGATAGCGGGGGCGCAGATACGCAGTATTTT CAISDSGGADTQYF
TRBJ2-7 TRBD2 few TRBV27 TGTGCCAGCAGTTCCAGCGGGGGAGGGTATGGGGCCTACGAGCAGTACTTC CASSSSGGGYGAYEQYF
TRBJ2-5 . many TRBV9 TGTGCCAGCAGCGCCGGTGTGTCTCGGTACCAAGAGACCCAGTACTTC CASSAGVSRYQETQYF
TRBJ1-4 . . TRBV28 TGTGCCAGCAGTCCCGCAGGTGGGACTAATGAAAAACTGTTTTTT CASSPAGGTNEKLFF
TRBJ1-2 . . TRBV10-3 TGTGCCATCAGATTCGGGGGCGACGATGGCTACACCTTC CAIRFGGDDGYTF
TRBJ1-3 . many TRBV28 TGTGCCAGCAGTGAGACCGGGGGAAACACCATATATTTT CASSETGGNTIYF
TRBJ2-1 TRBD2 . TRBV7-9 TGTGCCAGCAGCAATTCCGGGACTAGCGATAACTACAATGAGCAGTTCTTC CASSNSGTSDNYNEQFF
TRBJ2-7 TRBD2 many TRBV5-6 TGTGCCAGCAGCTTGTCGGGGCCGGGACACCCGACTAGCGGGAGCTTCCTCTCCTACGAGCAGTACTTC CASSLSGPGHPTSGSFLSYEQYF
TRBJ1-1 . many TRBV3-1 TGTGCCAGCAGCCACCGACAGAGAGGCACTGAAGCTTTCTTT CASSHRQRGTEAFF
TRBJ2-4 TRBD1 many TRBV20-1 TGCAGTGCTCCGACGCCGGGACAGCGCAAAAACATTCAGTACTTC CSAPTPGQRKNIQYF
TRBJ2-5 . many TRBV7-9 TGTGCCAGCAGCCCCAGTTTTGCGGTGGAGACCCAGTACTTC CASSPSFAVETQYF
TRBJ1-2 TRBD1 few TRBV7-6 TGTGCCAGCAGCGGTTCACAGGGGAATGGCTACACCTTC CASSGSQGNGYTF
TRBJ1-1 . . TRBV14 TGTGCCAGCAGCCCCCCAAGGGGGGAGGCTTTCTTT CASSPPRGEAFF
TRBJ1-1 TRBD1 many TRBV11-2 TGTGCCAGCAGCCGGGACAGGGAGAGTGAAGCTTTCTTT CASSRDRESEAFF
TRBJ1-1 . many TRBV11-2 TGTGCCAGCAGCTACGACAGGCTAGTTGGGAACACTGAAGCTTTCTTT CASSYDRLVGNTEAFF